Below, 20 T cell receptor beta chains from the same sample are listed, as sequenced in a study of shared clonotypes between healthy human individuals. Assay used: immunoSEQ multiplex PCR; TCRdb lists only in-frame clones, some missing. The table has about 1 million clones, more than 65% seen once. The source material was memory CD4+ T cells sorted from blood. Specified subset: CD45RA-negative fraction. The receptors were gathered from a man between 18 and 29 years old in good health.

In the case of this clone: Mismatch with germline at one junction end may stem from a read error. The chain is built from TRBV11-2 and TRBJ2-1; D ambiguous. The CDR3 consists of 10 residues. Germline lookup yields CDR1 SGHAT and CDR2 FQNNGV. CDR3 protein: CASRNDRPIF. The CDR3 DNA reads as TGTGCCAGCAGGAACGACCGTCCGATCTTC.

This clone appeared many times. The chain uses TRBV7-2 and TRBJ1-1; 8 nucleotides align to TRBD1. Germline loops: CDR1 SGHTA, CDR2 FQGNSA. The CDR3 contains 13 residues. Trimming took 3 bases from V and 8 from J; bases not matched to a gene: 5. CDR3 residues: CASSLGQALEAFF. The CDR3 nucleotides are TGTGCCAGCAGCTTGGGACAGGCCTTAGAAGCTTTCTTT.

This chain links TRBV7-9 with TRBJ2-6; D is undetermined. The V and J ends lost 8 bases and 0 bases respectively, with 5 bases between them. CDR3 length: 13 residues. Germline CDR1 SEHNR, CDR2 FQNEAQ (reference sequence). The CDR3 DNA reads TGTGCCAGCTCACCCTCTGGGGCCAACGTCCTGACTTTC. This translates into CASSPSGANVLTF.

The V and J genes are TRBV5-1 and TRBJ2-2; 9 bases line up with TRBD2. The CDR3 is 16 amino acids. Trimming took 4 bases from V and 5 from J; bases not matched to a gene: 9. CDR1 SGHRS and CDR2 YFSETQ come from the germline V gene. Here the CDR3 DNA reads TGCGCCAGCAGCCTCGAGCGGGGGGCCGGGACCGGGGAGCTGTTTTTT. It is translated as CASSLERGAGTGELFF.

This chain connects TRBV30 to TRBJ2-2, with D tentatively TRBD1 (6 bases). The CDR3 length is 14 residues. CDR1 GTSNPN and CDR2 SVGIG come from the germline V gene (reference sequence). V lost 3 bases, J lost 8 bases, and 16 bases lay in between. CDR3 region: CAWSPGQRTGELFF. CDR3 DNA: TGTGCCTGGAGCCCTGGACAGAGAACAGGGGAGCTGTTTTTT.

V gene TRBV11-1 combines with J gene TRBJ2-5; D may be TRBD1 (5 bases). This CDR3 comprises 13 residues. V was clipped by 5 bases and J by 2 bases, with 9 bases between them. Looked up from germline, CDR1 is SGHAT and CDR2 is FQDESV (reference sequence). CDR3 residues: CASSRTGQETQYF. Written as DNA, the CDR3 is TGTGCCAGCAGCCGTACAGGTCAAGAGACCCAGTACTTC.

This clone showed up just a few times. V gene TRBV6-1 combines with J gene TRBJ2-7, with 11 bases fitting TRBD1. With V trimmed by 0 bases and J by 3 bases, 7 bases remained unmatched. This CDR3 has 17 amino acids. Germline assignment: CDR1 MNHNS and CDR2 SASEGT. This CDR3 is CASSEAIRTGGFYEQYF. CDR3 DNA sequence: TGTGCCAGCAGTGAAGCTATCCGGACAGGGGGCTTCTACGAGCAGTACTTC.

The CDR3 sequence: CASSLAPGQVYEQYF. Written as DNA, the CDR3 is TGCGCCAGCAGCTTGGCCCCGGGACAGGTCTACGAGCAGTACTTC. The chain links TRBV5-1 to TRBJ2-7, with 8 bases identical to TRBD1. The CDR3 loop spans 15 amino acids. Germline-derived CDR1 and CDR2 are SGHRS and YFSETQ. The ends lost 0 bases at V and 3 bases at J; junction bases unmatched: 5.

V gene TRBV4-1 combines with J gene TRBJ2-2, with a tentative D call TRBD2 (5 bases). CDR3 size: 16 residues. Germline V gene lookup returns CDR1 MGHRA and CDR2 YSYEKL. Trimming stripped 6 bases from V and 0 bases from J, with 14 bases between. The CDR3 bases are TGCGCCAGCAGTCAATGGTCGGGATCGAACACCGGGGAGCTGTTTTTT. It is translated as CASSQWSGSNTGELFF.

Concerning this clone: This specimen includes other DNA sequences encoding the same CDR3. The V and J genes are TRBV18 and TRBJ1-5; D perhaps matches TRBD1 (6 bases). CDR1 and CDR2 (germline): KGHSH, LQKENI. This CDR3 region has 14 residues. The ends were cut back, 3 bases at V and 4 bases at J, with 10 bases in the middle. DNA for the CDR3: TGTGCCAGCTCACCGGGACAATCTAATCAGCCCCAGCATTTT. It yields the protein CASSPGQSNQPQHF.

The chain employs TRBV6-5 and TRBJ2-2, with TRBD2 matching over 7 bases. This CDR3 has 16 residues. Germline V gene lookup returns CDR1 MNHEY and CDR2 SVGAGI. Trimming cost V 4 bases and J 0 bases; bases outside gene matches: 5. The CDR3 spells CASSSPAGSNTGELFF. The CDR3 DNA sequence: TGTGCCAGCAGTTCCCCAGCGGGATCGAACACCGGGGAGCTGTTTTTT.

This chain connects TRBV6-6 to TRBJ1-1; D is uncertain. CDR1 MNHNY and CDR2 SVGAGI come from the germline V gene (reference sequence). The CDR3 contains 14 residues. The V end lost 7 bases, the J end lost 0 bases, and 12 bases lay between the germline ends. CDR3: CASTRAYMNTEAFF. The CDR3 nucleotides are TGTGCCAGCACCCGGGCGTACATGAACACTGAAGCTTTCTTT.

The genes are TRBV29-1 and TRBJ2-2; TRBD1 might be the D (5 bases). V lost 3 bases and J 4 bases, leaving 6 bases between the germline ends. CDR3 length: 12 amino acids. Germline V gene data show CDR1 as SQVTM and CDR2 as ANQGSEA. CDR3 in amino acids: CSVDRATGELFF. In nucleotides, the CDR3 is TGCAGCGTTGACAGGGCCACCGGGGAGCTGTTTTTT.

As regards this clone: At the DNA level, this CDR3 is encoded by other sequences in the same sample as well. The chain recombines TRBV30 with TRBJ1-5; D is possibly TRBD1 (5 bases). The V and J ends lost 1 base and 2 bases respectively, with 9 bases between them. The CDR3 consists of 14 residues. The germline V gene encodes CDR1 GTSNPN and CDR2 SVGIG (reference sequence). The CDR3: CAWSGGGGNQPQHF. The CDR3 nucleotides are TGTGCCTGGAGTGGGGGGGGAGGCAATCAGCCCCAGCATTTT.

The V gene is TRBV19, the J gene TRBJ1-1; 10 bases are shared with TRBD1. V shed 5 bases, J shed 6 bases, and the junction held 15 bases outside the gene matches. From germline, CDR1 is LNHDA and CDR2 SQIVND (reference sequence). This CDR3 spans 17 amino acids. CDR3 region: CASSPRGQGSLRAEAFF. The CDR3 nucleotides read TGTGCCAGTAGTCCTAGGGGACAGGGGAGCTTGAGGGCTGAAGCTTTCTTT.

The rearrangement joins TRBV19 to TRBJ2-1; D not resolved. The CDR3 totals 15 residues. The germline gives CDR1 LNHDA, CDR2 SQIVND (reference sequence). Trimming removed 9 bases at V and 8 bases at J, with 23 bases between. CDR3 protein: CASRPASKGSDEQFF. The CDR3 DNA reads TGTGCCAGCCGTCCGGCCTCTAAGGGAAGTGATGAGCAGTTCTTC.

V and J are TRBV7-2 and TRBJ2-3; the D is unclear. Between the trimmed V and J ends, which lost 1 base and 1 base, there was a span of 12 bases. The CDR3 contains 16 residues. Germline assignment: CDR1 SGHTA and CDR2 FQGNSA. DNA of the CDR3: TGTGCCAGCAGCTTAGAGGGTCTTTTGCGCACAGATACGCAGTATTTT. Translating gives CASSLEGLLRTDTQYF.

The CDR3 region is CALGEVGDTQYF. As DNA, the CDR3 is TGCGCCCTAGGGGAGGTGGGGGATACGCAGTATTTT. The chain uses TRBV5-1 and TRBJ2-3, with D possibly being TRBD2 (6 bases). The V and J ends lost 10 bases and 6 bases respectively, with 15 bases between them. The CDR3 has 12 residues. Germline CDR1 is SGHRS and CDR2 is YFSETQ.

The V and J genes are TRBV6-1 and TRBJ1-2, with 9 bases identical to TRBD1. The germline V gene has CDR1 MNHNS and CDR2 SASEGT. CDR3 length: 14 amino acids. Germline trimming cut 6 bases from V and 9 bases from J; bases unmatched to any gene: 11. The CDR3 is CASSRDRDYSSYTF. The CDR3 DNA reads as TGTGCCAGCAGCCGGGACAGGGACTACTCTAGCTACACCTTC.

The V gene is TRBV5-6, the J gene TRBJ2-5, with 10 bases identical to TRBD1. The CDR3 is 16 amino acids. The junction had 9 bases not matched to a gene; V was cut back by 3 bases and J by 4 bases. CDR1 and CDR2 (germline): SGHDT, YYEEEE. Written as DNA, the CDR3 is TGTGCCAGCAGCTGGGGTGACAGGGGGCTAGGAGAGACCCAGTACTTC. It codes for CASSWGDRGLGETQYF.